This TCR beta chain was captured by sequencing in a study of T cells in Graves' hyperthyroidism and ophthalmopathy. At the level of the study: Pretreatment peripheral blood was obtained at initial diagnosis. Study-wide points: Most thyroid clonotypes expanded above 0.001 appeared in blood too.

CDR3 length: 16 amino acids. The J segment lost 4 bases and the V segment lost 4 bases, leaving 13 bases of the junction unmatched. Germline CDR1 reads SGHRS; CDR2 reads YFSETQ. For this clonotype: Its antigen is unidentified.

Among ophthalmopathy patients, the Clinical Activity Score reached at least 3, the NOSPECS grade reached at least 4, and duration remained under 3 months. Reasons for excluding patients were uncontrolled infection, other autoimmune disease, pregnancy or lactation. Amplified TCR beta CDR3 regions derived from RNA transcripts. With the HTBI primer set, the TCR CDR3 went through a first round of RT-PCR. TCRdb re-analysed the multiplex PCR reads in MiXCR, keeping a single row per CDR3 protein. The profile covers some 300,000 distinct CDR3 sequences, with around 19% appearing a single time and 39% taken by the ten largest.

The sample comprised blood. This chain joins TRBV5-1 and TRBJ1-2, with 7 nucleotides matching TRBD1. This sequence originates from a man aged 50 or older with Graves' ophthalmopathy. Here the CDR3 reads CASSQDWRQGGYGYTF. CDR3 DNA: TGCGCCAGCAGCCAAGATTGGCGACAGGGAGGCTATGGCTACACCTTC.